Below, 2 T cell receptor beta chains from the same sample are listed, as sequenced in a study of cytomegalovirus exposure and HLA in healthy donors. PCR employed 60 Vbeta and 13 Jbeta primers. Only in-frame clones appear in the TCRdb table, and some are missing; sequencing was by immunoSEQ multiplex PCR. This table has 180,000 or so clones, under 85% appearing once. The sample comprised PBMCs. These receptors were obtained from a human donor in good health.

This clone was picked up one time. The rearrangement uses TRBV27 and TRBJ2-7, with 11 bases lining up with TRBD2. With 0 bases clipped from V and 2 bases from J, the junction kept 3 bases outside the gene matches. CDR1 is MNHEY and CDR2 is SMNVEV in the germline V gene (reference sequence). The CDR3 loop spans 16 amino acids. The CDR3 loop is CASSLSIAGGPYEQYF. The CDR3 coding sequence is TGTGCCAGCAGTTTATCGATAGCGGGGGGGCCCTACGAGCAGTACTTC.

V gene TRBV4-1 combines with J gene TRBJ2-7; weak D call: TRBD2 (5 bases). The V end lost 1 base, the J end lost 5 bases, and 9 bases lay between the germline ends. This CDR3 region has 13 residues. Germline values: CDR1 MGHRA, CDR2 YSYEKL. The CDR3 loop is CASSQVAGDEQYF. The CDR3 DNA reads as TGCGCCAGCAGCCAAGTTGCCGGGGACGAGCAGTACTTC.